The clone carrying this TCR beta chain was counted a single time. Authors' data handling: Estimation of nucleated cell counts relied on the amplification of reference gene primers. The protocol was immunoSEQ multiplex PCR, while the TCRdb copy is restricted to in-frame clones and leaves out a portion. Clone size and the V and J calls come from that table; the DNA yielded D and trimming. The sample shows about 120,000 clones, over 60% of them seen only once. These data belong to a study of blood T cell repertoires in COVID-19. Across the whole study: The origin of the acute and convalescent COVID-19 samples was the United States, Italy and Spain. Sample material is recorded as cDNA or gDNA derived from T cells, B-cell-depleted T cells, or PBMCs.

With 5 bases clipped from V and 1 base from J, the junction kept 7 bases outside the gene matches. The CDR3 contains 16 residues. CDR1 is LNHDA and CDR2 is SQIVND in the germline V gene (reference sequence). Sequenced: peripheral blood. This rearrangement joins TRBV19 to TRBJ2-3, with TRBD2 matching 9 bases. The sequence was collected from a woman in her seventies with acute or convalescent COVID-19. The CDR3 DNA reads TGTGCCAGTAGTCCCGAGCGGGGGGTAGGCACAGATACGCAGTATTTT. Protein: CASSPERGVGTDTQYF.